Listed below are T cell receptor beta chains from one sample, sequenced in a study of blood T cell repertoires in COVID-19. TCRdb's table, derived via immunoSEQ multiplex PCR, lists solely in-frame clones and lacks some. Among 400,000 to 550,000 clones listed, around 89% were seen once. Sequencing was carried out using peripheral blood. These TCRs come from a woman in her 30s with acute or convalescent COVID-19. CDR3s include the opening cysteine and the closing phenylalanine or tryptophan. A D gene is named only where the DNA matches it firmly. Clone sizes are given selectively: once, few, many, or a class where the clone is expanded.

v_gene	d_gene	abundance	j_gene	CDR3nt	CDR3aa
TRBV7-6	TRBD2	NA	TRBJ2-1	TGTGCCAGCAGCTTAAGCGGGACCTACAATGAGCAGTTCTTC	CASSLSGTYNEQFF
TRBV28	TRBD2	NA	TRBJ2-1	TGTGCCAGCAGGGGCGGGGGGGCCCCCTACAATGAGCAGTTCTTC	CASRGGGAPYNEQFF
TRBV7-2	NA	NA	TRBJ2-5	TGTGCCAGCAGCTTAGTCTATAGTAGCAGGGGAGAGACCCAGTACTTC	CASSLVYSSRGETQYF
TRBV5-8	TRBD1	NA	TRBJ1-2	TGTGCCAGCAGCTTGGGGACAGGGGGAACTAACTATGGCTACACCTTC	CASSLGTGGTNYGYTF
TRBV6-5	TRBD1	once	TRBJ2-5	TGTGCCAGCAGTAGACAGGGGACCCAAGAGACCCAGTACTTC	CASSRQGTQETQYF
TRBV12-3/TRBV12-4	NA	NA	TRBJ1-6	TGTGCCAGCAGGCTTGATACCCAGACACCCCTCCACTTT	CASRLDTQTPLHF
TRBV19	NA	NA	TRBJ2-1	TGTGCCAGTAGCCCCGGCCGGGGAGGGGGTGAGCAGTTCTTC	CASSPGRGGGEQFF
TRBV4-2	NA	NA	TRBJ2-7	TGTGCCAGCAGCCAAAGTTACAGGGGACTCTACGAGCAGTACTTC	CASSQSYRGLYEQYF
TRBV4-1	NA	NA	TRBJ2-7	TGCGCCAGCAGCCAAGGGGGAGAGTACGAGCAGTACTTC	CASSQGGEYEQYF
TRBV27	TRBD1	NA	TRBJ1-5	TGTGCCAGCAGTCCGACAGGGATGGGCAATCAGCCCCAGCATTTT	CASSPTGMGNQPQHF
TRBV18	TRBD1	NA	TRBJ1-6	TGTGCCAGCTCAGAACGACAGGGCACCCTCCACTTT	CASSERQGTLHF
TRBV5-5	NA	NA	TRBJ1-1	TGTGCCAGCAGCTTGTACGGCGGGAACACTGAAGCTTTCTTT	CASSLYGGNTEAFF
TRBV7-9	NA	NA	TRBJ1-4	TGTGCCAGCAGCTTAGGGGTACTAGAAGTGGAAAAACTGTTTTTT	CASSLGVLEVEKLFF
TRBV6-5	TRBD2	NA	TRBJ2-3	TGTGCCAACGGCGGGGGGACTCTGCTAGATACGCAGTATTTT	CANGGGTLLDTQYF
TRBV4-1	NA	NA	TRBJ2-5	TGCGCCAGCAGCCAAGATCCCTGGCCCCGCGAGACCCAGTACTTC	CASSQDPWPRETQYF
TRBV20-1	NA	once	TRBJ1-2	TGCAGCCCCGGTGGTGATGGCTACACCTTC	CSPGGDGYTF
TRBV27	TRBD2	NA	TRBJ2-2	TGTGCCAGCAGTTTAAGAGCGGGGGGGTACACCGGGGAGCTGTTTTTT	CASSLRAGGYTGELFF
TRBV5-6	NA	NA	TRBJ1-4	TGTGCCAGCCGGGGTAGGGGGAACGAAAAACTGTTTTTT	CASRGRGNEKLFF
TRBV24-1	NA	NA	TRBJ2-3	TGTGCCACCAGTGACCCGCGGGTCGTCCCTTGGGGAGCAGATACGCAGTATTTT	CATSDPRVVPWGADTQYF
TRBV7-2	TRBD1	NA	TRBJ2-7	TGTGCCAGCAGCAGGGACAGATCCTCCTACGAGCAGTACTTC	CASSRDRSSYEQYF
TRBV6-2/TRBV6-3	TRBD1	NA	TRBJ2-5	TGTGCCAGCAGCTCCACAGGGGGCGTCGAGACCCAGTACTTC	CASSSTGGVETQYF
TRBV5-1	NA	few	TRBJ2-7	TGCGCCAGCAGCCAAACCTCAGGGCGGAATCGCGAGCAGTACTTC	CASSQTSGRNREQYF